These T cell receptor beta chains were read from a single sample in a study of early T cells in non-severe SARS-CoV-2 infection. Using its own MiXCR run on the 5' RACE reads, TCRdb lists one record per CDR3 protein. This table holds approximately 89,000 distinct CDR3 sequences, 11% to 15% found once. Sequenced input: whole blood. The source of these receptors is an adult who was a healthcare worker with PCR-confirmed SARS-CoV-2 infection or an uninfected control (not recorded which). CDR3s leave out the opening cysteine and the closing phenylalanine or tryptophan.

>TRBJ1-2|TRBV29-1
SVDESLMSGYT
>TRBJ2-2|TRBV30
AWTRTGQGFVGELF
>TRBJ1-1|TRBV3-1
ASSLGATEAF
>TRBJ2-1|TRBV9
ASSTGVQLTYNEQF
>TRBJ2-7|TRBV13
ASSSPGQGAEEQY
>TRBJ2-5|TRBV18
ASTAGVGETQY
>TRBJ2-3|TRBV14
ASSQEKGLAVDTQY
>TRBJ2-7|TRBV29-1
SVAAQDSHEQY
>TRBJ1-1|TRBV7-8
ASSLYSRSSPNTEAF
>TRBJ2-1|TRBV2
ASSEERAGRSEQF
>TRBJ2-1|TRBV3-1
ASSQDGSSRYNEQF
>TRBJ2-5|TRBV20-1
SAVGKETQY
>TRBJ2-2|TRBV5-5
ASSRRTTLNTGELF
>TRBJ1-6|TRBV10-3
AISLWTGSPLH
>TRBJ2-7|TRBV2
ASKTGGGVYEQY
>TRBJ2-7|TRBV6-1
ASRASEGVGSYEQY
>TRBJ1-2|TRBV19
ASTVQGHYGYT
>TRBJ2-7|TRBV5-4
ASSRSAGGPSYEQY
>TRBJ1-1|TRBV6-6
ASNSMLGNTEAF
>TRBJ2-3|TRBV7-7
ASSSGLAGADTQY
>TRBJ2-1|TRBV7-6
ASSFSGRSPYNEQF
>TRBJ2-7|TRBV11-1
ASSLVPQGKMEQY
>TRBJ2-2|TRBV11-2
ASSLTLGAENTGELF
>TRBJ2-3|TRBV7-9
ASSLGDLRDTQY
>TRBJ2-1|TRBV6-5
ASSYGRGAYNEQF
>TRBJ1-1|TRBV7-6
ASSLVTGSVTEAF
>TRBJ2-5|TRBV12-3/TRBV12-4
ASSLHGEETQY
>TRBJ2-5|TRBV7-6
ASSPTGANQETQY
>TRBJ1-1|TRBV6-1
ASSEHVNTEAF
>TRBJ2-2|TRBV12-3/TRBV12-4
ASSAVLTGAGELF
>TRBJ2-1|TRBV10-3
AISKSGDEQF
>TRBJ1-6|TRBV20-1
SARTEGNSPLH
>TRBJ2-7|TRBV6-5
ASSYSIHGSYEQY
>TRBJ2-1|TRBV5-1
ASSLGQTYSYNEQF
>TRBJ2-5|TRBV29-1
SVVPGQSKTQY
>TRBJ1-6|TRBV28
ASSSPASGTSPLH
>TRBJ2-7|TRBV11-2
ASSLGGAGNYEQY
>TRBJ2-1|TRBV3-1
ASSQDHQMGGQF
>TRBJ1-4|TRBV29-1
SVGGAAHEKLF
>TRBJ2-5|TRBV29-1
SVVVPGHGETQY
>TRBJ2-2|TRBV29-1
SVGTGRTGELF
>TRBJ2-7|TRBV10-1
ASFPQGGRAHEQY
>TRBJ2-3|TRBV14
ASSQDWGSDTQY
>TRBJ1-1|TRBV29-1
SVTLQVQVSTEAF
>TRBJ1-5|TRBV28
ASSFRWPQH
>TRBJ2-3|TRBV28
ASSLVGRESADTQY
>TRBJ2-7|TRBV7-6
ASSFNPTSGTYEQY
>TRBJ2-7|TRBV27
ASSLTGGLEQY
>TRBJ2-3|TRBV7-3
ASSLSGGRADTQY